This T cell receptor beta chain was documented in a study of blood T cell repertoires in COVID-19. Libraries were prepared by immunoSEQ multiplex PCR; TCRdb keeps only in-frame clonotypes and omits some of them. The data show under 400,000 clones, about 87% seen once. Germline V lookup: CDR1 SGHAT, CDR2 FQNNGV. The CDR3 has 17 amino acids. Trimming stripped 2 bases from V and 0 bases from J, with 14 bases between. This clone was detected a few times. The chain joins TRBV11-2 to TRBJ2-1, with a possible D match to TRBD1 (5 bases). The sequence derives from a middle-aged man in a cohort exposed to, infected with or recovered from COVID-19 (not recorded which). Sequences were obtained from PBMCs or T cells enriched from blood (not recorded which). CDR3 sequence reads: CASSLYHRQSSYNEQFF. The CDR3 bases are TGTGCCAGCAGCTTATACCACCGACAGAGCTCCTACAATGAGCAGTTCTTC.